These 6 T cell receptor beta chains came from one sample sequenced in a study of T-cell memory formation after mild COVID-19. Via MiXCR, TCRdb re-called the 5' RACE reads, giving one row per CDR3 protein. This sample has just under 150,000 distinct CDR3 sequences; 15% to 20% occur once, and the top ten carry around 2.4%. The specimen sequenced was PBMCs or a T cell subset sorted from them (not recorded which). Receptors were obtained from an adult woman who had mild COVID-19 (a few samples of this study predate the infection). Cell type and time point are not known.

The chain recombines TRBV9 with TRBJ2-2; the D is unclear. V was trimmed by 0 bases and J by 6 bases, leaving 15 bases between them. The CDR3 totals 16 residues. Germline V gene sequence: CDR1 SGDLS, CDR2 YYNGEE. The CDR3 region has the DNA TGTGCCAGCAGCGTAGTCCCTGACCCTTTTTCCGGGGAGCTGTTTTTT. It specifies CASSVVPDPFSGELFF.

This clonotype was detected ten times or more. The chain links TRBV3-1 to TRBJ2-7; TRBD2 agrees at 11 bases. V was clipped by 4 bases and J by 4 bases; unmatched bases: 15. Germline V gene sequence: CDR1 LGHDT, CDR2 YNNKEL (reference sequence). There are 18 residues in the CDR3. CDR3 sequence reads: CASSPSQVITSGRYEQYF. The CDR3 nucleotides read TGTGCCAGCAGCCCGAGCCAGGTGATTACTAGCGGGAGATACGAGCAGTACTTC.

The DNA for the CDR3 is TGTGCCACCAGCAGACAAGGCGCAACTAGCGGCTACAATGAGCAGTTCTTC. It specifies CATSRQGATSGYNEQFF. This chain uses TRBV15 with TRBJ2-1; 8 bases are shared with TRBD2. CDR1 is LNHNV, CDR2 YYDKDF, per germline (reference sequence). The CDR3 runs to 17 residues. V shed 2 bases, J shed 3 bases, and the junction held 9 bases outside the gene matches.

This chain uses TRBV7-8 with TRBJ2-3; a possible D gene is TRBD1 (6 bases). The CDR3 loop spans 16 amino acids. CDR1 is SGHVS and CDR2 is FQNEAQ in the germline V gene. Trimming removed 0 bases at V and 6 bases at J, with 16 bases between. Here the CDR3 DNA reads TGTGCCAGCAGCTTAGCGATACGACAGGTTCACGATACGCAGTATTTT. It specifies CASSLAIRQVHDTQYF.

This clonotype was seen at least ten times. The chain has TRBV5-1 and TRBJ1-1; D might be TRBD1 (6 bases). CDR1 is SGHRS, CDR2 YFSETQ, per germline. V was shortened by 3 bases and J by 5 bases, with 17 bases between the two germline ends. This CDR3 region has 15 residues. The CDR3 is CASSSQGSGGTEAFF. The CDR3 bases are TGCGCCAGCAGCTCCCAGGGGTCGGGAGGAACTGAAGCTTTCTTT.

The chain uses TRBV5-1 and TRBJ1-6; TRBD1 is a possible D gene (6 bases). The CDR3 length is 21 residues. The V gene lost 1 base and the J gene lost 4 bases, with 27 bases spanning the gap. Germline CDR1 is SGHRS and CDR2 is YFSETQ. As DNA, the CDR3 is TGCGCCAGCAGCTTGACAGGGTTGGGGATTCGATCGGTTCAATATAATTCACCCCTCCACTTT. Translated: CASSLTGLGIRSVQYNSPLHF.